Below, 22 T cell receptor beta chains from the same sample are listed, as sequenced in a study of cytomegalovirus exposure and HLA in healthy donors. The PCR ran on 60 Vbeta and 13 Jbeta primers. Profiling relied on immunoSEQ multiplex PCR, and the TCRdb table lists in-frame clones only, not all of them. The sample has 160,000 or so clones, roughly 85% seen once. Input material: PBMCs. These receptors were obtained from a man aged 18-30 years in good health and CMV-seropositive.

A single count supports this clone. The CDR3 sequence: CASSSTGTSLTAYQETQYF. CDR3 in DNA: TGTGCCAGCAGCTCGACCGGGACTAGTCTAACGGCGTACCAAGAGACCCAGTACTTC. The gene calls are TRBV7-8 and TRBJ2-5, with TRBD2 matching over 8 bases. The CDR3 has 19 residues. The V and J ends lost 4 bases and 0 bases, in that order; junction bases with no gene match: 16. Germline V gives CDR1 SGHVS, CDR2 FQNEAQ.

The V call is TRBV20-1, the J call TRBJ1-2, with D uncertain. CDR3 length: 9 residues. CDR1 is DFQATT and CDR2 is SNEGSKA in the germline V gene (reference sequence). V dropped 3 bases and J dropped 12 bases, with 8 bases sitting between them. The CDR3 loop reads CSASGRNTF. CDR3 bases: TGCAGTGCTAGTGGCAGGAACACCTTC.

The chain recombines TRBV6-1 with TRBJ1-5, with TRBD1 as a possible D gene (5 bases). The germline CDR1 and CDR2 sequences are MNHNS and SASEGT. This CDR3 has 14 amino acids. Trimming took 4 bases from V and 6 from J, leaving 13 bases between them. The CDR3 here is CASSGRGGFQPQHF. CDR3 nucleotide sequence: TGTGCCAGCAGTGGGCGCGGGGGGTTTCAGCCCCAGCATTTT.

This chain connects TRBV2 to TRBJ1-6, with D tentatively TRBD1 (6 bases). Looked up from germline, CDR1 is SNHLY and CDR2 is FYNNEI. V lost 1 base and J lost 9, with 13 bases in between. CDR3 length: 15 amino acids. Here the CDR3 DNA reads TGTGCCAGCAGTGAAGACGGGGGGCCGGGTTCACCCCTCCACTTT. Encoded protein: CASSEDGGPGSPLHF. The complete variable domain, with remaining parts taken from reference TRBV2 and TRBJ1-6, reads EPEVTQTPSHQVTQMGQEVILRCVPISNHLYFYWYRQILGQKVEFLVSFYNNEISEKSEIFDDQFSVERPDGSNFTLKIRSTKLEDSAMYFCASSEDGGPGSPLHFGNGTRLTVT.

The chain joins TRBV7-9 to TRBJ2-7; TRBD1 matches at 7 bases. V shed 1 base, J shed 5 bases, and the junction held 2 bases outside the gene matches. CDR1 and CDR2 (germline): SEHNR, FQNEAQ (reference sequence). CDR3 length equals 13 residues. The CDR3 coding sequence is TGTGCCAGCAGCTTAGGGGACAGTCACGAGCAGTACTTC. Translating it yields CASSLGDSHEQYF.

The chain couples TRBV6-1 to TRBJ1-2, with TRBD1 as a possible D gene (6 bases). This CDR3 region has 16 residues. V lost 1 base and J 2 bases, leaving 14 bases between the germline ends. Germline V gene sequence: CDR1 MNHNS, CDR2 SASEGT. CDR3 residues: CASSEGGFRGNYGYTF. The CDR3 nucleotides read TGTGCCAGCAGTGAAGGGGGGTTCAGGGGAAACTATGGCTACACCTTC.

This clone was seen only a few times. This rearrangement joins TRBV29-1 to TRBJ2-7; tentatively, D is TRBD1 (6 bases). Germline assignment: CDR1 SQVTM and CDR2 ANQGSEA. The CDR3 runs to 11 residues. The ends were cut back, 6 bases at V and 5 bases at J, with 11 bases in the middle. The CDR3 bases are TGCAGCGTGAAACAGGGCGACGAGCAGTACTTC. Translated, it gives CSVKQGDEQYF.

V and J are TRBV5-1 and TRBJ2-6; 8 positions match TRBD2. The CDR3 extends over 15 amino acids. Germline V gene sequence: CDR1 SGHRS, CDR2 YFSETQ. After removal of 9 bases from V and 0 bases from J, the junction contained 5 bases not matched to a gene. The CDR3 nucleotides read TGCGCCACGGGGGGGAACCCCTCTGGGGCCAACGTCCTGACTTTC. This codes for CATGGNPSGANVLTF.

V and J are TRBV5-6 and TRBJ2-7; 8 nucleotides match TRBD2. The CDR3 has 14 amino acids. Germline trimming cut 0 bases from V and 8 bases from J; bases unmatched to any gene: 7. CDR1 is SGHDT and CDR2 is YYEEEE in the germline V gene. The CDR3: CASSLDGSGNKQYF. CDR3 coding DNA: TGTGCCAGCAGCTTGGATGGTAGCGGGAACAAGCAGTACTTC.

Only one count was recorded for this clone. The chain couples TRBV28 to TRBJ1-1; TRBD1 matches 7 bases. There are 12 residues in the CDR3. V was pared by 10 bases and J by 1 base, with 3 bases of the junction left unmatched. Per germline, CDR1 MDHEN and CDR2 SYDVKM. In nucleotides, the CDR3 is TGTGCCACGGGACAGCCGAACACTGAAGCTTTCTTT. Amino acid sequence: CATGQPNTEAFF. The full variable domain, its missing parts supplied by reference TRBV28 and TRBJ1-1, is DVKVTQSSRYLVKRTGEKVFLECVQDMDHENMFWYRQDPGLGLRLIYFSYDVKMKEKGDIPEGYSVSREKKERFSLILESASTNQTSMYLCATGQPNTEAFFGQGTRLTVV.

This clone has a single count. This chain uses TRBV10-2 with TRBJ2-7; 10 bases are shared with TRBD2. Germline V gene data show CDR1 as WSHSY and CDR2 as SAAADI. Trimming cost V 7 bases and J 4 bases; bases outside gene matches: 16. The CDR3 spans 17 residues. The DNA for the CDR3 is TGCGCCAGCAACCCTTTTCTAACTAGCGGGGTAGATTACGAGCAGTACTTC. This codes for CASNPFLTSGVDYEQYF.

This CDR3 reads CASSPTRVSPEAFF. CDR3 in DNA: TGTGCCAGCAGCCCAACCCGGGTCAGCCCTGAAGCTTTCTTT. The chain recombines TRBV11-3 with TRBJ1-1; D gene ambiguous. Germline assignment: CDR1 SGHNT and CDR2 YENEEA. The V end was cut by 5 bases, the J end by 6 bases, with 16 bases between. The CDR3 has 14 amino acids.

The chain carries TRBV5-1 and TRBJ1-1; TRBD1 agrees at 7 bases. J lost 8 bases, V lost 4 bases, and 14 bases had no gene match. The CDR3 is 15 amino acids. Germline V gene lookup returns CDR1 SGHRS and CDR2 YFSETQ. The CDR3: CASSQTRGQGVEAFF. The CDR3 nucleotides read TGCGCCAGCAGCCAAACCCGGGGTCAGGGGGTGGAAGCTTTCTTT.

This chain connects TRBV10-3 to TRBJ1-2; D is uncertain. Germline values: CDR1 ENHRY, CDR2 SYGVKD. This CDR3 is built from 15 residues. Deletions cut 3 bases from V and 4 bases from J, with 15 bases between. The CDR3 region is CAISDPLESFYGYTF. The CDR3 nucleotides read TGTGCCATCAGTGATCCCCTGGAGAGCTTCTATGGCTACACCTTC.

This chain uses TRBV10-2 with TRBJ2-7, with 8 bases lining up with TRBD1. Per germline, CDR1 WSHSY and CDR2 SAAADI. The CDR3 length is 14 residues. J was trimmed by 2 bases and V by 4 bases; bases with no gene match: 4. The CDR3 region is CASSGGTGTYEQYF. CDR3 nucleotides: TGCGCCAGCAGTGGCGGGACAGGAACCTACGAGCAGTACTTC.

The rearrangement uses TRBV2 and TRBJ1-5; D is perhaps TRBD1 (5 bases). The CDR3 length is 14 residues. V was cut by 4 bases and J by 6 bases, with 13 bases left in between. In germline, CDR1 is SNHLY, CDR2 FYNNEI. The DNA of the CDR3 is TGTGCCAGCAGTGTAGGAGGGGTTGGTCAGCCCCAGCATTTT. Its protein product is CASSVGGVGQPQHF.

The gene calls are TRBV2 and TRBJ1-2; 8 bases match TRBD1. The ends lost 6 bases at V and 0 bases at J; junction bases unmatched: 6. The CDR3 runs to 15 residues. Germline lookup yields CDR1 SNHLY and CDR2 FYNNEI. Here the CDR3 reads CASRVDRGANYGYTF. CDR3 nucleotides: TGTGCCAGCAGGGTCGACAGGGGAGCTAACTATGGCTACACCTTC.

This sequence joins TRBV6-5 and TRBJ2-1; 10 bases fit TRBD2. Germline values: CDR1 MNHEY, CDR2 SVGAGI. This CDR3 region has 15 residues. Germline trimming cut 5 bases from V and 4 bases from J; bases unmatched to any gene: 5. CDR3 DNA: TGTGCCAGCAGTCTCGGACTAGCGGCTTACAATGAGCAGTTCTTC. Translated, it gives CASSLGLAAYNEQFF.

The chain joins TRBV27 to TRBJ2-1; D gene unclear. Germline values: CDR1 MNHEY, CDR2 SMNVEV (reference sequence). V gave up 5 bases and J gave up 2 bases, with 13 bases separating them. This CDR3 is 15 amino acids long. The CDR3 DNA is TGTGCCAGCAGTATCAAGAATGGCCCCTACAATGAGCAGTTCTTC. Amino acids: CASSIKNGPYNEQFF.

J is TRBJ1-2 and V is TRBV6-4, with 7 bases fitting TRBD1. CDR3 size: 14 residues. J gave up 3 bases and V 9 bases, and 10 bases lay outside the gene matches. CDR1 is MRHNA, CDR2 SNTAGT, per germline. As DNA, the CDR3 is TGTGCCAGGACCGATCAGGGGGTTGACTATGGCTACACCTTC. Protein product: CARTDQGVDYGYTF.

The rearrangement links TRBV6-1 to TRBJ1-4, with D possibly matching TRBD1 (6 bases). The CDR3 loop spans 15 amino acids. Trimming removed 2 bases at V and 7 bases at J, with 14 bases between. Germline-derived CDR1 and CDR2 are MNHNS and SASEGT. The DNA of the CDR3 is TGTGCCAGCAGTGAAACCCGGGAACAGGGTGAAAAACTGTTTTTT. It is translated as CASSETREQGEKLFF.

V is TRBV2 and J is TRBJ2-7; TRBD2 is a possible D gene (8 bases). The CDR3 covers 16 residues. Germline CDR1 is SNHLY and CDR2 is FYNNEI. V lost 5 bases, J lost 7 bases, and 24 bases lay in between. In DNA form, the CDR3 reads TGTGCCAGCAGTCAAGGGGGCGGGAGGATGATAGAAGAGCAGTACTTC. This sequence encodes CASSQGGGRMIEEQYF.